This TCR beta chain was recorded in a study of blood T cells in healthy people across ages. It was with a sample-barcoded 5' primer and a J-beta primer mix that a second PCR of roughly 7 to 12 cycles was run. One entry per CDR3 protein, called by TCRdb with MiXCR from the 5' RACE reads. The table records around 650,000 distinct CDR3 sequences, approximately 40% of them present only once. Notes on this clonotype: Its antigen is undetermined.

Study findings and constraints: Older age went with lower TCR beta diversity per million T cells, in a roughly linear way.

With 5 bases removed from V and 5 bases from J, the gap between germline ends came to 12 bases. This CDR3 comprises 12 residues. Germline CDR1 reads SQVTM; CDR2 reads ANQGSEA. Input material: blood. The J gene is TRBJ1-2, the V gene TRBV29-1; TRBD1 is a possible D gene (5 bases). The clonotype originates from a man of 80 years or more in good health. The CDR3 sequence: CSVIGAAYGYTF. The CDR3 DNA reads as TGCAGCGTTATCGGGGCGGCTTATGGCTACACCTTC.